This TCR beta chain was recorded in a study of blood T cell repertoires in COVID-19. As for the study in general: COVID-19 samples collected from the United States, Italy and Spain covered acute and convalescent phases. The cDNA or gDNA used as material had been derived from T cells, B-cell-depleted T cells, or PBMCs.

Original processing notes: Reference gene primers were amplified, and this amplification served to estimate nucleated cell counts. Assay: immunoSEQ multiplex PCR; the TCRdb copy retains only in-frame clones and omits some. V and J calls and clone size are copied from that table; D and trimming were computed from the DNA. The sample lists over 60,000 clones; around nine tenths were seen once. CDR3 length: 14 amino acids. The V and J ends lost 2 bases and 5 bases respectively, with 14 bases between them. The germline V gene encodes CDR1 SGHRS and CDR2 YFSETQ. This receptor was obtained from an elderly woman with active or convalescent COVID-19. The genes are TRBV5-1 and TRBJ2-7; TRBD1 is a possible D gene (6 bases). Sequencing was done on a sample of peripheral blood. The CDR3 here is CASSFSRGLDEQYF. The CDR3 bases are TGCGCCAGCAGCTTCTCCAGGGGCCTTGACGAGCAGTACTTC. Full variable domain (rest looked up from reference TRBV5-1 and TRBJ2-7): KAGVTQTPRYLIKTRGQQVTLSCSPISGHRSVSWYQQTPGQGLQFLFEYFSETQRNKGNFPGRFSGRQFSNSRSEMNVSTLELGDSALYLCASSFSRGLDEQYFGPGTRLTVT.